Each of the 31 T cell receptor beta chains below was sequenced from the same sample in a study of CD8+ T cells in alopecia areata. Isolated RNA was reverse transcribed into cDNA used as the sequencing template. TCRdb's table, derived via immunoSEQ multiplex PCR, lists solely in-frame clones and lacks some. Among 200,000 to 250,000 clones, 64% were seen once, and the ten largest hold around 3.9%. Treatment defined: oral pan-JAK inhibitor, 5-10 mg twice daily. The specimen was CD4+ T cells sorted from blood, collected at week 4, from a patient treated with tofacitinib. The receptors shown here come from a human donor with alopecia areata.

The V gene is TRBV5-6, the J gene TRBJ2-1, with 10 bases lining up with TRBD2. J gave up 5 bases and V 1 base, and 3 bases lay outside the gene matches. This CDR3 has 15 amino acids. Germline loops: CDR1 SGHDT, CDR2 YYEEEE. In DNA, the CDR3 is TGTGCCAGCAGCTTGAGACTAGCGGGCCACAATGAGCAGTTCTTC. Amino acid sequence: CASSLRLAGHNEQFF.

The DNA for the CDR3 is TGTGCCAGCAGAACCGGGACCGGAACTTTTGAAGCTTTCTTT. It encodes CASRTGTGTFEAFF. The chain is built from TRBV6-5 and TRBJ1-1; a weak D match, TRBD1 (5 bases). The germline V gene has CDR1 MNHEY and CDR2 SVGAGI. V lost 6 bases, J lost 7 bases, and 18 bases lay in between. CDR3 size: 14 residues.

This chain links TRBV30 with TRBJ1-6; a weak D match, TRBD1 (5 bases). Germline V lookup: CDR1 GTSNPN, CDR2 SVGIG (reference sequence). V was cut by 2 bases and J by 0 bases, with 11 bases left in between. The CDR3 covers 16 residues. CDR3 sequence reads: CAWSQTASSYNSPLHF. As DNA, the CDR3 is TGTGCCTGGAGTCAGACAGCGAGCTCCTATAATTCACCCCTCCACTTT.

Remarks on this clone: The same CDR3 arises from other DNA sequences in this sample as well. The V call is TRBV20-1, the J call TRBJ2-1; D possibly corresponds to TRBD2 (7 bases). Germline V gene data show CDR1 as DFQATT and CDR2 as SNEGSKA (reference sequence). Trimming removed 4 bases at V and 9 bases at J, with 10 bases between. This CDR3 has 11 residues. CDR3 coding DNA: TGCAGTGCTACGAGGGGGGGTGAGCAGTTCTTC. This encodes CSATRGGEQFF.

This clone was picked up one time. The rearrangement links TRBV2 to TRBJ2-7; TRBD2 is a possible D gene (6 bases). This CDR3 contains 13 residues. With 6 bases removed from V and 2 bases from J, the gap between germline ends came to 11 bases. Looked up from germline, CDR1 is SNHLY and CDR2 is FYNNEI. The CDR3 DNA is TGTGCCAGCAGCGCGGACTATACCTACGAGCAGTACTTC. Translating it yields CASSADYTYEQYF.

The chain uses TRBV7-2 and TRBJ2-1; D is perhaps TRBD1 (6 bases). The CDR3 has 13 amino acids. Trimming cost V 0 bases and J 9 bases, with 9 bases left between them. The germline CDR1 and CDR2 sequences are SGHTA and FQGNSA. The CDR3, as DNA: TGTGCCAGCAGCTTAGCCAGGGGTACTGAGCAGTTCTTC. Protein: CASSLARGTEQFF.

V is TRBV30 and J is TRBJ1-5; 7 nucleotides agree with TRBD1. The V and J ends lost 0 bases and 6 bases, in that order; junction bases with no gene match: 5. The CDR3 spans 14 residues. Germline CDR1 is GTSNPN and CDR2 is SVGIG (reference sequence). CDR3 DNA sequence: TGTGCCTGGAGTGTAGGGACAGCCCCTCAGCCCCAGCATTTT. It translates to CAWSVGTAPQPQHF.

The chain employs TRBV5-1 and TRBJ1-6, with 7 bases aligning to TRBD1. This CDR3 contains 15 residues. Germline values: CDR1 SGHRS, CDR2 YFSETQ. After removal of 4 bases from V and 6 bases from J, the junction contained 7 bases not matched to a gene. DNA for the CDR3: TGCGCCAGCAGCCGCGAGGGACAGCTTAATTCACCCCTCCACTTT. It yields the protein CASSREGQLNSPLHF.

J is TRBJ2-5 and V is TRBV5-4, with D possibly TRBD1 on 6 matching bases. The germline V gene has CDR1 SGHNT and CDR2 YYREEE (reference sequence). V lost 2 bases to trimming and J lost 8 bases, with 22 bases between them. The CDR3 length is 16 residues. The CDR3 protein is CASSFLGDTSGATQYF. The DNA of the CDR3 is TGTGCCAGCAGCTTCCTGGGGGACACGAGTGGGGCCACCCAGTACTTC.

This chain connects TRBV15 to TRBJ2-4, with D perhaps matching TRBD1 (6 bases). V dropped 0 bases and J dropped 10 bases, with 7 bases sitting between them. The CDR3 length is 12 residues. Germline V gene sequence: CDR1 LNHNV, CDR2 YYDKDF (reference sequence). In nucleotides, the CDR3 is TGTGCCACCAGCAGAGACCAGGGGATTCAGTACTTC. It specifies CATSRDQGIQYF. Supplemented by reference TRBV15 and TRBJ2-4, the full variable domain reads DAMVIQNPRYQVTQFGKPVTLSCSQTLNHNVMYWYQQKSSQAPKLLFHYYDKDFNNEADTPDNFQSRRPNTSFCFLDIRSPGLGDTAMYLCATSRDQGIQYFGAGTRLSVL.

The table lists this clone with a few counts. The chain recombines TRBV5-1 with TRBJ1-1; the D is unclear. Trimming pared 1 base from V and 1 base from J, leaving 8 bases between. Germline CDR1 is SGHRS and CDR2 is YFSETQ. This CDR3 region has 14 residues. CDR3 sequence reads: CASSLWAANTEAFF. Here the CDR3 DNA reads TGCGCCAGCAGCTTGTGGGCAGCGAACACTGAAGCTTTCTTT.

The chain recombines TRBV13 with TRBJ2-7; D remains unclear. V lost 5 bases, J lost 6 bases, and 14 bases lay in between. The CDR3 runs to 13 residues. Germline loops: CDR1 PRHDT, CDR2 FYEKMQ (reference sequence). Here the CDR3 DNA reads TGTGCCAGCAGCCCCCCGGGTGTGGCCGAGCAGTACTTC. It codes for CASSPPGVAEQYF.

The genes are TRBV6-6 and TRBJ1-1; the D gene is possibly TRBD1 (5 bases). Trimming took 0 bases from V and 2 from J, leaving 7 bases between them. The length of the CDR3 is 14 residues. Germline-derived CDR1 and CDR2 are MNHNY and SVGAGI (reference sequence). The CDR3 loop reads CASSYSGANTEAFF. The CDR3 nucleotides are TGTGCCAGCAGTTACTCCGGGGCTAACACTGAAGCTTTCTTT.

This chain uses TRBV29-1 with TRBJ2-1; D unresolved. The CDR3 is 12 residues long. Germline CDR1 reads SQVTM; CDR2 reads ANQGSEA. Trimming took off 7 bases at V and 6 bases at J, with 13 bases between the two ends. The CDR3 here is CSGRKSGNEQFF. The CDR3 nucleotides are TGCAGCGGCCGGAAATCGGGCAATGAGCAGTTCTTC.

This rearrangement joins TRBV2 to TRBJ2-3, with D hard to call. There are 12 residues in the CDR3. In germline, CDR1 is SNHLY, CDR2 FYNNEI. Trimming stripped 7 bases from V and 6 bases from J, with 11 bases between. The CDR3 DNA is TGTGCCAGCAATCTAGGCGTGGATACGCAGTATTTT. Translation gives CASNLGVDTQYF.

The rearrangement links TRBV2 to TRBJ1-1; unclear D gene. V dropped 5 bases and J dropped 6 bases, with 7 bases sitting between them. The CDR3 is 11 amino acids. Germline V gene data show CDR1 as SNHLY and CDR2 as FYNNEI. CDR3 protein: CASSWASEAFF. CDR3 in DNA: TGTGCCAGCAGTTGGGCATCTGAAGCTTTCTTT.

The rearrangement uses TRBV10-3 and TRBJ1-2, with D maybe TRBD1 (6 bases). V was trimmed by 0 bases and J by 3 bases, leaving 8 bases between them. Per the germline V gene, CDR1 is ENHRY and CDR2 is SYGVKD. The CDR3 has 14 amino acids. CDR3 in amino acids: CAISESRQDYGYTF. As DNA, the CDR3 is TGTGCCATCAGTGAGTCGCGACAGGACTATGGCTACACCTTC.

The CDR3 region is CASRSSGDEQFF. The CDR3 nucleotides read TGTGCCAGCAGATCCTCCGGCGATGAGCAGTTCTTC. The chain is built from TRBV28 and TRBJ2-1; D call uncertain. Germline V gene sequence: CDR1 MDHEN, CDR2 SYDVKM. This CDR3 has 12 amino acids. Trimming pared 6 bases from V and 8 bases from J, leaving 11 bases between.

V usage is TRBV6-1 and J usage is TRBJ2-5; no clear D. The CDR3 runs to 13 residues. CDR1 is MNHNS, CDR2 SASEGT, per germline. Trimming pared 6 bases from V and 1 base from J, leaving 9 bases between. CDR3 nucleotide sequence: TGTGCCAGCAGCCTGACATTCCAAGAGACCCAGTACTTC. Encoded protein: CASSLTFQETQYF.

The CDR3 spells CASSLVTGQSYGYTF. As DNA, the CDR3 is TGTGCCAGCAGCTTAGTTACGGGACAGAGCTATGGCTACACCTTC. The V and J genes are TRBV7-2 and TRBJ1-2, with 7 nucleotides matching TRBD1. Germline V lookup: CDR1 SGHTA, CDR2 FQGNSA. CDR3 length equals 15 residues. The J segment lost 4 bases and the V segment lost 1 base, leaving 6 bases of the junction unmatched.

The J gene is TRBJ2-6, the V gene TRBV29-1; D call uncertain. This CDR3 has 14 amino acids. CDR1 is SQVTM and CDR2 is ANQGSEA in the germline V gene. V was shortened by 3 bases and J by 1 base, with 7 bases between the two germline ends. CDR3 protein: CSVDSPSGANVLTF. CDR3 in DNA: TGCAGCGTTGATTCCCCGTCTGGGGCCAACGTCCTGACTTTC.

The chain recombines TRBV2 with TRBJ1-5; 7 bases are a match to TRBD1. The CDR3 loop spans 12 amino acids. Germline V gene sequence: CDR1 SNHLY, CDR2 FYNNEI. The V segment lost 2 bases and the J segment 13 bases; nucleotides outside the gene matches: 5. The CDR3 DNA follows: TGTGCCAGCAGTGAACCCGGGACAGTACAGCATTTT. Its protein is CASSEPGTVQHF.

Only a few counts were recorded for this clone. The V and J genes are TRBV4-2 and TRBJ2-1, with 9 bases that match TRBD2. V shed 3 bases and J 9 bases; nucleotides not matched to a gene: 15. The CDR3 sequence is 17 residues long. Per germline, CDR1 LGHNA and CDR2 YNFKEQ. The CDR3 DNA reads as TGTGCCAGCAGCCAGAACGAGCGGGGGGCCCCAGATAGTGAGCAGTTCTTC. Translated: CASSQNERGAPDSEQFF.

The chain recombines TRBV29-1 with TRBJ2-5, with 10 bases that match TRBD1. With V trimmed by 6 bases and J by 3 bases, 13 bases remained unmatched. CDR3 size: 16 residues. Per germline, CDR1 SQVTM and CDR2 ANQGSEA. This CDR3 is CSVSLTDRGSEETQYF. The CDR3 DNA sequence: TGCAGCGTGAGCTTGACGGACAGGGGGAGCGAAGAGACCCAGTACTTC.

In DNA form, the CDR3 reads TGTGCCAGCAGCTTAGGGGGAGAGCAAGAGACGCAGTATTTT. This sequence encodes CASSLGGEQETQYF. The V gene is TRBV7-2, the J gene TRBJ2-3; D possibly corresponds to TRBD2 (5 bases). Trimming pared 1 base from V and 9 bases from J, leaving 14 bases between. CDR3 length: 14 residues. From germline, CDR1 is SGHTA and CDR2 FQGNSA.

This clone has more than one count but fewer than ten. The chain is built from TRBV29-1 and TRBJ1-1; no reliable D call. Germline V gives CDR1 SQVTM, CDR2 ANQGSEA. V lost 4 bases and J 5 bases, leaving 8 bases between the germline ends. The CDR3 spans 11 residues. The CDR3 reads CSVASDTEAFF. The CDR3, as DNA: TGCAGCGTTGCCTCGGATACTGAAGCTTTCTTT.

The chain carries TRBV5-1 and TRBJ2-1; the match to TRBD1 covers 8 bases. CDR1 is SGHRS, CDR2 YFSETQ, per germline. After removal of 2 bases from V and 4 bases from J, the junction contained 5 bases not matched to a gene. CDR3 size: 15 residues. Here the CDR3 reads CASSLPGGAYNEQFF. CDR3 bases: TGCGCCAGCAGCTTACCAGGGGGCGCTTACAATGAGCAGTTCTTC.

This rearrangement joins TRBV4-3 to TRBJ1-6; the D is unclear. The germline V and J ends were trimmed by 4 bases and 8 bases, with 9 bases remaining between them. Germline V CDR1 and CDR2: LGHNA, YSLEER. The CDR3 extends over 13 amino acids. DNA for the CDR3: TGCGCCAGCAGCCCAAATAGGGATTCACCCCTCCACTTT. Its translation is CASSPNRDSPLHF.

The gene calls are TRBV7-9 and TRBJ2-5, with no clear D. CDR3 size: 12 residues. In germline, CDR1 is SEHNR, CDR2 FQNEAQ (reference sequence). V dropped 5 bases and J dropped 2 bases, with 6 bases sitting between them. The DNA for the CDR3 is TGTGCCAGCAGCGTGATACAAGAGACCCAGTACTTC. Amino acids: CASSVIQETQYF.

This chain joins TRBV29-1 and TRBJ2-3; D remains ambiguous. Trimming pared 4 bases from V and 3 bases from J, leaving 8 bases between. The CDR3 is 12 amino acids. Germline values: CDR1 SQVTM, CDR2 ANQGSEA. CDR3 amino acids: CSVVPATDTQYF. For the CDR3, the DNA is TGCAGCGTTGTCCCGGCAACAGATACGCAGTATTTT.

In its sample, this clone was seen once. The V call is TRBV5-1, the J call TRBJ2-3; D possibly corresponds to TRBD1 (6 bases). The CDR3 covers 16 residues. Trimming removed 6 bases at V and 0 bases at J, with 17 bases between. Per germline, CDR1 SGHRS and CDR2 YFSETQ. DNA for the CDR3: TGCGCCAGCAATTGGAGAGGGGGTACTAGCACAGATACGCAGTATTTT. It encodes CASNWRGGTSTDTQYF.